Listed below are T cell receptor beta chains from one sample, sequenced in a study of blood T cell repertoires in COVID-19. Some clones are missing from TCRdb's copy, which holds only in-frame ones; the method was immunoSEQ multiplex PCR. The sample records roughly 290,000 clones, 90% being singletons. What was sequenced was peripheral blood. The receptors originated from a woman in her twenties or thirties with COVID-19, enrolled during active disease. The CDR3 runs from the conserved cysteine through the conserved F or W. A D gene is named only where the DNA matches it firmly. Size values are once, few and many counts, or a class for expanded clones, and some rows have none.

d_gene	j_gene	abundance	v_gene	CDR3nt	CDR3aa
.	TRBJ1-5	.	TRBV28	TGTGCCAGCAGTTTATCCCTCCTCAGGAACCGCGGGGAAGGTTCAGAAAGAAGCAATCAGCCCCAGCATTTT	CASSLSLLRNRGEGSERSNQPQHF
TRBD1	TRBJ1-2	.	TRBV5-1	TGCGCCAGCAGCCTGGACAGGGGTGAATATGGCTACACCTTC	CASSLDRGEYGYTF
TRBD2	TRBJ2-1	once	TRBV9	TGTGCCAGCAGCCCCGGACTAGCGGGAGGGTATGAGCAGTTCTTC	CASSPGLAGGYEQFF
TRBD1	TRBJ1-2	few	TRBV28	TGTGCCAGCGCCTGGACAGGGCAGGGGGGCTACACCTTC	CASAWTGQGGYTF
.	TRBJ1-3	.	TRBV7-9	TGTGCCAGCAAGGGGCAGGGGCAGTTCCACTCTGGAAACACCATATATTTT	CASKGQGQFHSGNTIYF
.	TRBJ2-1	.	TRBV7-9	TGTGCCAGCAGCTCCAGAACAGGGTTTAGTGAGCAGTTCTTC	CASSSRTGFSEQFF
.	TRBJ1-5	.	TRBV4-1	TGCGCCAGCAGCCAAGAAGCGGTGCTCGGCAATCAGCCCCAGCATTTT	CASSQEAVLGNQPQHF
TRBD1	TRBJ1-3	.	TRBV7-9	TGTGCCAGCATCATACAGGGGGCGTCCGGAAACACCATATATTTT	CASIIQGASGNTIYF
TRBD2	TRBJ2-7	.	TRBV19	TGTGCCAGTAGTCTACGGACTAGCGGAGTTTCCGAGCAGTACTTC	CASSLRTSGVSEQYF
TRBD1	TRBJ1-6	.	TRBV6-5	TGTGCCAGCAGTTACTCGCGGACAGGGCACAATTCACCCCTCCACTTT	CASSYSRTGHNSPLHF
TRBD1	TRBJ1-3	.	TRBV7-2	TGTGCCAGCAGCGACGTACAGGGGGCGGCTGGAAACACCATATATTTT	CASSDVQGAAGNTIYF
.	TRBJ2-5	.	TRBV5-6	TGTGCCAGCAGCTCACTTACAGGGTCGCGGGAGACCCAGTACTTC	CASSSLTGSRETQYF
TRBD2	TRBJ2-5	.	TRBV10-3	TGTGCCATCAGTGAGTCAAGCGGGAGGCGCCAAGAGACCCAGTACTTC	CAISESSGRRQETQYF
.	TRBJ2-1	once	TRBV6-5	TGTGCCAGCAGGCTTGACAGGAGCTCCTACAATGAGCAGTTCTTC	CASRLDRSSYNEQFF
TRBD1	TRBJ1-2	.	TRBV6-1	TGTGCCAGCAGTGTCGGACAGGGAAGTTTCGGCTATGGCTACACCTTC	CASSVGQGSFGYGYTF
.	TRBJ2-1	.	TRBV5-1	TGCGCCAGCAGCCCTGGGGACTCCAAGAATGAGCAGTTCTTC	CASSPGDSKNEQFF
TRBD1	TRBJ2-2	.	TRBV5-4	TGTGCCAGCAGCTTGAGACAGGGGGATGGCACCGGGGAGCTGTTTTTT	CASSLRQGDGTGELFF
.	TRBJ2-7	.	TRBV3-1/TRBV3-2	TGTGCCAGCGGGCCCTGGGGAGTCTGGGAGCAGTACTTC	CASGPWGVWEQYF
.	TRBJ1-3	.	TRBV30	TGTGCCTGGAGAGCCGGGGGCTCTGGAAACACCATATATTTT	CAWRAGGSGNTIYF
TRBD1	TRBJ1-6	.	TRBV12-3/TRBV12-4	TGTGCCAGCTCCGACAGGGGAGAGACACCCCTCCACTTT	CASSDRGETPLHF
TRBD2	TRBJ2-2	.	TRBV19	TGTGCCAGTCGACTAGCGGGGGGCACCGGGGAGCTGTTTTTT	CASRLAGGTGELFF
.	TRBJ2-7	.	TRBV6-5	TGTGCCAGCAGCCGATCCGGCGGAGAATACGAGCAGTACTTC	CASSRSGGEYEQYF
.	TRBJ2-3	.	TRBV7-8	TGTGCCAGCAGCTCCCAGGGGAAGGGTCGCACAGATACGCAGTATTTT	CASSSQGKGRTDTQYF
.	TRBJ2-3	.	TRBV7-3	TGTGCCAGCAGCTCCCCCGAGGCGGATACGCAGTATTTT	CASSSPEADTQYF
TRBD2	TRBJ2-7	.	TRBV5-6	TGTGCCAGCAGCTCCCAGCGGGGAGCCTACGAGCAGTACTTC	CASSSQRGAYEQYF
.	TRBJ1-5	once	TRBV6-5	TGTGCCAGCAGTTACCGACACGATAGCAATCAGCCCCAGCATTTT	CASSYRHDSNQPQHF
TRBD2	TRBJ2-7	.	TRBV7-2	TGTGCCAGCAGCTTCTTAGCGGGAGGGCCATCCTACGAGCAGTACTTC	CASSFLAGGPSYEQYF
TRBD1	TRBJ2-7	.	TRBV5-8	TGTGCCAGCAGCCCAGAGGGGGCCGGCTACGAGCAGTACTTC	CASSPEGAGYEQYF
.	TRBJ2-5	.	TRBV5-8	TGTGCCAGCAGCTTCCGGGGGTTTCAAGAGACCCAGTACTTC	CASSFRGFQETQYF
.	TRBJ2-1	.	TRBV6-4	TGTGCCAGCAGTGAGGAGGTGAGCTCCTACAATGAGCAGTTCTTC	CASSEEVSSYNEQFF
.	TRBJ2-7	.	TRBV7-9	TGTGCCAGCAGCCTAACTGGCTACGAGCAGTACTTC	CASSLTGYEQYF
.	TRBJ1-6	.	TRBV13	TGTGCCAGCAGCCGCTCGATCGACAGGCGTCTTGGCCCCCACTTT	CASSRSIDRRLGPHF
TRBD2	TRBJ2-2	.	TRBV2	TGTGCCAGCAGTGAAGTGGCGGGAGTTAACGGGGAGCTGTTTTTT	CASSEVAGVNGELFF
.	TRBJ2-4	.	TRBV7-9	TGTGCCAGCAGCCAGACGTGGGGGCAGGCCAAAAACATTCAGTACTTC	CASSQTWGQAKNIQYF
.	TRBJ2-1	.	TRBV5-8	TGTGCCAGCAGCTTGATACCCTACGGGAGAGGCGAGCAGTTCTTC	CASSLIPYGRGEQFF
.	TRBJ2-6	once	TRBV5-1	TGCGCCAGCAGCTTGGGAGGGATTGGGGCCAACGTCCTGACTTTC	CASSLGGIGANVLTF
.	TRBJ2-7	.	TRBV30	TGTGCCTATACAGGGGACTCACACTACGAGCAGTACTTC	CAYTGDSHYEQYF
.	TRBJ2-2	.	TRBV11-3	TGTGCCAGCAGCTTAGATCCCCAGGGCCACACCGGGGAGCTGTTTTTT	CASSLDPQGHTGELFF
.	TRBJ2-1	once	TRBV6-4	TGTGCCAGCAGTGATTCGGGGGGCTTAAATGAGCAGTTCTTC	CASSDSGGLNEQFF
TRBD2	TRBJ2-7	.	TRBV7-9	TGTGCCAGCAGCCGAAGACTAGCGGGAGGGATCCTCTACGAGCAGTACTTC	CASSRRLAGGILYEQYF
.	TRBJ2-2	.	TRBV19	TGTGCCAGTAGTAACGGGAACACCGGGGAGCTGTTTTTT	CASSNGNTGELFF
.	TRBJ2-3	.	TRBV2	TGTGCCAGCAGTGATGGGGGACAGGGGCTTTTCAGCGGGAGGGCAGATACGCAGTATTTT	CASSDGGQGLFSGRADTQYF
TRBD2	TRBJ2-3	.	TRBV10-3	TGTGCCATCAGTGCGACTAGCGGGGGGGGCGCAGATACGCAGTATTTT	CAISATSGGGADTQYF
.	TRBJ1-1	.	TRBV27	TGTGCCAGCAGTTTTCCGGGGGAGAACACTGAAGCTTTCTTT	CASSFPGENTEAFF